The rows below give T cell receptor beta chains drawn from one sample of a study of blood T cell repertoires in COVID-19. TCRdb keeps only in-frame clones here, not all; method: immunoSEQ multiplex PCR. The table records 200,000 to 250,000 clones, approximately 85% of them present only once. The sequencing sample was made of peripheral blood. These receptors all come from a man between 35 and 55 years old with acute or convalescent COVID-19. The CDR3 runs from the conserved cysteine through the conserved F or W. A D gene is named only where the DNA matches it firmly. Expanded clones are given a class, and other clones once, few, many or no size at all.

D: TRBD1; size: once; V: TRBV7-2; J: TRBJ2-3; DNA: TGTGCCAGCAGCTCCGAGGACAGGGGAGCGCAGTATTTT; CDR3: CASSSEDRGAQYF
D: -; size: few; V: TRBV10-3; J: TRBJ1-2; DNA: TGTGCCATCAGTGGGGGGCCCTTCGACATTTCGATTTATGGCTACACCTTC; CDR3: CAISGGPFDISIYGYTF
D: TRBD1; size: -; V: TRBV13; J: TRBJ1-1; DNA: TGTGCCAGCAGCTTAGGAGGGACAGCCATAACGATGAACACTGAAGCTTTCTTT; CDR3: CASSLGGTAITMNTEAFF
D: -; size: -; V: TRBV15; J: TRBJ2-3; DNA: TGTGCCACCAGCAGAGATGAGTTCCGAGCGGCTCTTCCAGATACGCAGTATTTT; CDR3: CATSRDEFRAALPDTQYF
D: -; size: -; V: TRBV5-1; J: TRBJ1-4; DNA: TGCGCCAGCAGCTGGGGGCAGGCCATTAATGAAAAACTGTTTTTT; CDR3: CASSWGQAINEKLFF
D: -; size: few; V: TRBV5-1; J: TRBJ1-1; DNA: TGCGCCAGCAGCTCATTCTCGACAGTAAACACTGAAGCTTTCTTT; CDR3: CASSSFSTVNTEAFF
D: -; size: -; V: TRBV15; J: TRBJ2-5; DNA: TGTGCCACCAGTAGTACAGGACACATCGAGACCCAGTACTTC; CDR3: CATSSTGHIETQYF
D: -; size: -; V: TRBV12-5; J: TRBJ2-7; DNA: TGTGCTAGTGGACTCTCGCGGGATTCCTACGAGCAGTACTTC; CDR3: CASGLSRDSYEQYF
D: TRBD1; size: -; V: TRBV3-1/TRBV3-2; J: TRBJ2-7; DNA: TGTGCCAGCAGCATACAGGGGGCGGACGAGCAGTACTTC; CDR3: CASSIQGADEQYF
D: TRBD1; size: once; V: TRBV7-9; J: TRBJ1-5; DNA: TGTGCCAGCAGCTTGAGCGCAGGGGGCCGCAATCAGCCCCAGCATTTT; CDR3: CASSLSAGGRNQPQHF
D: -; size: -; V: TRBV7-6; J: TRBJ1-5; DNA: TGTGCCAGCAGCCTACCAGACTTGCCCCAGCATTTT; CDR3: CASSLPDLPQHF
D: -; size: -; V: TRBV7-9; J: TRBJ2-2; DNA: TGTGCCAGCAGCTTAGGAGGTCCCGAGGAGCTGTTTTTT; CDR3: CASSLGGPEELFF
D: -; size: -; V: TRBV5-1; J: TRBJ1-1; DNA: TGCGCCAGCAGCTCAGGGGTGGGGAACACTGAAGCTTTCTTT; CDR3: CASSSGVGNTEAFF
D: -; size: -; V: TRBV11-2; J: TRBJ1-2; DNA: TGTGCCAGCAGCTTACCCAGGGCAGGTGGCTACACCTTC; CDR3: CASSLPRAGGYTF
D: -; size: -; V: TRBV28; J: TRBJ1-5; DNA: TGTGCCATTTCGCGGGGCAATCAGCCCCAGCATTTT; CDR3: CAISRGNQPQHF
D: TRBD1; size: -; V: TRBV24-1; J: TRBJ1-5; DNA: TGTGCCACCAGTGCCCGGACAGGGCAACAGCCCCAGCATTTT; CDR3: CATSARTGQQPQHF
D: TRBD1; size: -; V: TRBV4-1; J: TRBJ1-2; DNA: TGCGCCAGCAGCAGGGACAGGTATGGCTACACCTTC; CDR3: CASSRDRYGYTF
D: -; size: -; V: TRBV29-1; J: TRBJ2-1; DNA: TGCAGCGTCGGGACAAATTACAATGAGCAGTTCTTC; CDR3: CSVGTNYNEQFF
D: TRBD1; size: -; V: TRBV28; J: TRBJ1-5; DNA: TGTGCCAGCACCCTAAGACAGGGAAGGAATCAGCCCCAGCATTTT; CDR3: CASTLRQGRNQPQHF
D: -; size: once; V: TRBV18; J: TRBJ1-2; DNA: TGTGCCAGCTCCCCTAATGTTGGTGACTATGGCTACACCTTC; CDR3: CASSPNVGDYGYTF
D: -; size: -; V: TRBV27; J: TRBJ2-1; DNA: TGTGCCAGCAGTCGAAGGGGGGGCGGGGGAGATCAGTTCTTC; CDR3: CASSRRGGGGDQFF
D: -; size: -; V: TRBV12-3/TRBV12-4; J: TRBJ1-1; DNA: TGTGCCAGCAGCTTCGACTCAGACACTGAAGCTTTCTTT; CDR3: CASSFDSDTEAFF
D: -; size: -; V: TRBV1; J: TRBJ2-5; DNA: TGCACCAGCATCCCTCTGTGGTTGGGGGCCCGACAAGAGACCCAGTACTTC; CDR3: CTSIPLWLGARQETQYF
D: TRBD1; size: few; V: TRBV14; J: TRBJ1-1; DNA: TGTGCCAGCAGCCAGGGGACAGGGCGAGGAGGCACTGAAGCTTTCTTT; CDR3: CASSQGTGRGGTEAFF
D: -; size: -; V: TRBV7-8; J: TRBJ1-2; DNA: TGTGCCAGCGGCCCCGGGACAACACATCCTAATGGCTACACCTTC; CDR3: CASGPGTTHPNGYTF
D: -; size: -; V: TRBV4-3; J: TRBJ1-6; DNA: TGCGCCAGCTCCCCGACTCGTTATAATTCACCCCTCCACTTT; CDR3: CASSPTRYNSPLHF
D: TRBD2; size: -; V: TRBV19; J: TRBJ2-7; DNA: TGTGCCAGTAGGAAGCGGGAGAGCTCCTACGAGCAGTACTTC; CDR3: CASRKRESSYEQYF
D: TRBD1; size: -; V: TRBV19; J: TRBJ1-2; DNA: TGTGCCAGTAGTAGAAGCTGGGACAGGGCGGAAGGCTACACCTTC; CDR3: CASSRSWDRAEGYTF
D: TRBD1; size: -; V: TRBV6-5; J: TRBJ2-5; DNA: TGTGCCAGCAGATGGGGACAGGCGCTACAAGAGACCCAGTACTTC; CDR3: CASRWGQALQETQYF
D: TRBD1; size: -; V: TRBV18; J: TRBJ1-2; DNA: TGTGCCACCGCGCAGGGGGCAGGATATGGCTACACCTTC; CDR3: CATAQGAGYGYTF
D: TRBD1; size: -; V: TRBV6-6; J: TRBJ1-2; DNA: TGTGCCAGCAGTTCCCGACAGGGGAACGACTACACCTTC; CDR3: CASSSRQGNDYTF
D: -; size: once; V: TRBV30; J: TRBJ2-5; DNA: TGTGCCTGCTGGGAGGAGACCCAGTACTTC; CDR3: CACWEETQYF
D: -; size: medium-sized; V: TRBV4-1; J: TRBJ1-5; DNA: TGCGCCAGCAGCCTAAAGGTGGACAGTCAAAATCAGCCCCAGCATTTT; CDR3: CASSLKVDSQNQPQHF
D: -; size: -; V: TRBV29-1; J: TRBJ1-2; DNA: TGCAGCGTCCCACTGCGGGGAGAGGGGTATGGCTACACCTTC; CDR3: CSVPLRGEGYGYTF
D: TRBD1; size: few; V: TRBV2; J: TRBJ1-2; DNA: TGTGCCAGCAGTAGGAACAGGGGGAACTATGGCTACACCTTC; CDR3: CASSRNRGNYGYTF